This T cell receptor beta chain was retrieved from a study of vaccination and CD4 T cells after COVID-19 (dated by TCRdb to 2022 to 2024). Broadly, across the study: Every convalescent patient had a positive nasal swab PCR test for SARS-CoV-2, with mild disease in about 9 patients and severe disease in one. Overlapping spike peptide pools from SARS-CoV-2 and from the common cold coronaviruses HCoV-NL63, HCoV-OC43 and HCoV-229E were used as culture stimuli. The spike-specific CD4+ TCR repertoire was compared before and after mRNA vaccination in over nine COVID-19 convalescent patients and several infection-naive healthy vaccine recipients. The convalescent cohort comprised six males and four females, including two Hispanic individuals, seven Caucasians, two Asians and one multiracial person. Post-vaccine blood samples were obtained a median of approximately 70 days after the second vaccine dose, with a range of about 14 to 250 days. Participants got two doses of the Pfizer-BioNTech BNT162b2 vaccine (n=8) or two doses of the Moderna mRNA-1273 vaccine (n=2). Post-COVID blood samples from convalescent patients were collected a median of about 110 days after diagnosis, with a range of 35 to 161 days. As controls, cultures received a CEFX viral epitope pool (the positive control), an HIV-1 Nef peptide pool (the negative control), or no peptide at all.

Interpreted using the paper, the treatment or condition label stands for: roughly 10-day PBMC culture with coronavirus spike peptide pools or control peptides (ViraFEST assay). The ViraFEST assay, used in the study, expanded antigen-specific T cells with peptide pools and then identified the expanded clonotypes through TCR sequencing. The convalescent patients' positive SARS-CoV-2 PCR tests were from March to December 2020, which was before the Alpha, Beta and Delta variants emerged in the United States. PBMCs were cultured at roughly 1.9 million per well in IMDM supplemented with 5% human AB serum and 8.5 to 10 IU/ml IL-2, with approximately 9.2 ug/ml peptide pools added. Half of the culture medium was replaced with fresh IL-2-containing medium on days 3 and 7. CD4+ T cells were isolated after approximately ten days of culture through negative selection using the EasySep CD4+ T cell isolation kit. Ficoll-Paque Plus gradient centrifugation was used to isolate PBMCs from whole blood, and the isolated PBMCs were then either used fresh or cryopreserved at -140C. Culture conditions were generally each tested in triplicate wells.

Overall study outcomes, separate from this receptor: The median count of SARS-CoV-2-reactive clonotypes went up from 20 to 25 after infection to roughly 38 after vaccination, although the change was not significant. Of the vaccine-specific clones in convalescent patients, 304 of 307, or nearly all, reacted only to SARS-CoV-2 spike and did not cross-react with common cold coronaviruses. The study included relatively few convalescent patients and did not analyze early timepoints after natural infection. In convalescent patients, a median approximately 90% of post-vaccine SARS-CoV-2-reactive clones were detected only after vaccination, suggesting vaccine-specific priming.

This clonotype is medium-sized (0.01 to 0.1%) in its sample. No antigen is known for it. No much larger clone exists at a distance of one base, and base qualities are not known. Libraries were made using PCR. DNA from cultured CD4+ T cells was subjected to TCR sequencing with the Oncomine TCR Beta short-read assay at the Johns Hopkins FTIC core. The QIAamp micro DNA kit was used to extract genomic DNA from the cultured CD4+ T cells. Oncomine TCR Beta libraries from cultured CD4+ T cells were pooled using unique dual indexes and sequenced on an Illumina iSeq 100. Per the original workflow: Non-productive sequences were filtered out, and CDR3s that did not start with C, did not end with F or W, or were shorter than 7 amino acids were discarded. Antigen-specific clonotypes were identified using the MANAFEST web application through comparison of peptide-stimulated wells with reference and other culture wells. An FDR below 0.05, an odds ratio above 5, and a productive frequency above 0.1% in at least two of three replicate wells were required for clones to be considered positive. Cross-reactive clonotypes were defined as significantly expanded in both SARS-CoV-2 spike wells and at least one common cold coronavirus spike condition. Similarity between CDR3 sequences was evaluated in R version 3.6.1 using Levenshtein distances (stringdist) and unrooted phylogenetic trees (ape). TCRdb reanalyzed the raw reads on its own, using fastp at Q25 for trimming and MiXCR for clone calling, and kept in-frame beta chains. A single entry per CDR3 protein holds the most common genes and DNA from its merged rows. Clone size and V and J calls follow TCRdb, not the original study. The sample includes some 10,000 distinct CDR3 sequences, with approximately 20% observed a single time. More than 9% of the sample goes to the ten largest clones.

V ends up 3 bases short and J 8 bases short, with an unmatched junction base count of 4. The CDR3 spans 13 residues, from the cysteine through the phenylalanine. The read is trimmed to its CDR3 DNA, 39 bases read in frame from base 1. As encoded in the germline V gene (reference sequence), CDR1 is DFQATT while CDR2 is SNEGSKA. The starting material was CD4+ T cells from blood, cultured in vitro, obtained after SARS-CoV-2 vaccination. This clonotype was sampled from a human donor who had recovered from COVID-19. The rearrangement joined TRBV20-1 to TRBJ1-6, and 7 junction bases match TRBD1. The nucleotide sequence is TGCAGTGCTAGTAGCCAGGGGGATTCACCCCTCCACTTT. The encoded protein is CSASSQGDSPLHF.